The 25 T cell receptor beta chains below all came from one sample that was sequenced in a study of blood T cells in healthy people across ages. With a J-beta primer mix and a sample-barcoded 5' primer, a second PCR ran 7 to 11 cycles. TCRdb ran MiXCR on the 5' RACE reads and lists one entry per CDR3 protein. The sample holds more than 750,000 distinct CDR3 sequences, roughly 29% seen once. These data also featured in a second study, about T cells of mothers and their children.

Sequences were obtained from blood. Source of these receptors: a middle-aged woman in good health.

This clonotype was seen at least ten times. This chain links TRBV2 with TRBJ1-5; D might be TRBD1 (5 bases). The ends were cut back, 8 bases at V and 2 bases at J, with 13 bases in the middle. The CDR3 runs to 14 residues. Germline CDR1 SNHLY, CDR2 FYNNEI. CDR3 nucleotides: TGTGCCAGCGCAGGGCCCCTAGGCAATCAGCCCCAGCATTTT. Amino acid sequence: CASAGPLGNQPQHF.

The sample holds a few counts of this clonotype. The V and J genes are TRBV5-1 and TRBJ2-7; weak D call: TRBD1 (5 bases). This CDR3 has 14 residues. Germline CDR1 and CDR2: SGHRS and YFSETQ. Trimming took off 0 bases at V and 5 bases at J, with 12 bases between the two ends. The CDR3 sequence: CASSLVAGSDEQYF. The CDR3 DNA sequence: TGCGCCAGCAGCTTGGTGGCAGGGTCGGACGAGCAGTACTTC.

This chain uses TRBV28 with TRBJ2-3; D is uncertain. The V gene lost 3 bases and the J gene lost 2 bases, with 21 bases spanning the gap. The CDR3 totals 18 residues. Germline V lookup: CDR1 MDHEN, CDR2 SYDVKM. CDR3 residues: CASSLTQVPASNTDTQYF. The CDR3 nucleotides are TGTGCCAGCAGTTTGACTCAAGTACCGGCCTCAAACACAGATACGCAGTATTTT.

This clonotype turned up a few times. The J gene is TRBJ2-1, the V gene TRBV3-1; 9 bases line up with TRBD2. Germline V gives CDR1 LGHDT, CDR2 YNNKEL (reference sequence). The length of the CDR3 is 17 residues. J was trimmed by 3 bases and V by 0 bases; bases with no gene match: 6. CDR3 protein: CASSQDLAGGLYNEQFF. CDR3 DNA: TGTGCCAGCAGCCAAGATTTGGCGGGGGGGCTCTACAATGAGCAGTTCTTC.

This clonotype was detected a few times. V gene TRBV24-1 combines with J gene TRBJ2-5; D unclear. V shed 3 bases and J shed 5 bases, with 6 bases lying between them. Germline V CDR1 and CDR2: KGHDR, SFDVKD. The CDR3 is made up of 12 amino acids. The CDR3 loop is CATSDISETQYF. The CDR3 region has the DNA TGTGCCACCAGTGATATATCCGAGACCCAGTACTTC.

This clonotype was seen many times. J is TRBJ2-5 and V is TRBV29-1; 9 nucleotides line up with TRBD1. The ends lost 7 bases at V and 5 bases at J; junction bases unmatched: 14. This CDR3 is built from 15 residues. In germline, CDR1 is SQVTM, CDR2 ANQGSEA. CDR3 protein: CSAQIGTGLRETQYF. As DNA, the CDR3 is TGCAGCGCCCAGATCGGGACAGGGCTTCGGGAGACCCAGTACTTC. Full variable domain (missing parts from reference TRBV29-1 and TRBJ2-5): SAVISQKPSRDICQRGTSLTIQCQVDSQVTMMFWYRQQPGQSLTLIATANQGSEATYESGFVIDKFPISRPNLTFSTLTVSNMSPEDSSIYLCSAQIGTGLRETQYFGPGTRLLVL.

The DNA for the CDR3 is TGCAGTGCTAGACCAGGGATGGGCACAGATACGCAGTATTTT. Protein product: CSARPGMGTDTQYF. The rearrangement uses TRBV20-1 and TRBJ2-3, with TRBD1 as a possible D gene (5 bases). This CDR3 is 14 amino acids long. V shed 2 bases and J shed 1 base, with 10 bases lying between them. The germline CDR1 and CDR2 sequences are DFQATT and SNEGSKA (reference sequence).

This rearrangement joins TRBV6-5 to TRBJ2-6, with TRBD1 matching 9 bases. V trimming: 2 bases; J trimming: 0 bases; junction bases outside the gene matches: 5. CDR3 length equals 18 residues. CDR1 MNHEY and CDR2 SVGAGI come from the germline V gene. The CDR3 loop is CASSYTGGYRSGANVLTF. The CDR3 DNA reads TGTGCCAGCAGTTACACAGGGGGCTATCGCTCTGGGGCCAACGTCCTGACTTTC.

This chain's CDR3 is CASSLDGYAGYTF. Written as DNA, the CDR3 is TGTGCCAGCAGCTTAGATGGGTACGCTGGCTACACCTTC. The V call is TRBV7-9, the J call TRBJ1-2; D is uncertain. The germline CDR1 and CDR2 sequences are SEHNR and FQNEAQ (reference sequence). The V end was cut by 1 base, the J end by 7 bases, with 10 bases between. The CDR3 contains 13 residues.

This clonotype was seen once. The chain is built from TRBV20-1 and TRBJ2-1; maybe TRBD2 (6 bases). The CDR3 runs to 15 residues. CDR1 and CDR2 (germline): DFQATT, SNEGSKA (reference sequence). Trimming pared 3 bases from V and 0 bases from J, leaving 12 bases between. CDR3 sequence (DNA): TGCAGTGCTAGGCCCCGGGGGAGCTCCTACAATGAGCAGTTCTTC. It encodes CSARPRGSSYNEQFF.

This clonotype was detected ten times or more. This sequence joins TRBV7-2 and TRBJ2-1, with 11 bases matching TRBD2. Per the germline V gene, CDR1 is SGHTA and CDR2 is FQGNSA. J gave up 7 bases and V 5 bases, and 7 bases lay outside the gene matches. The CDR3 spans 15 residues. CDR3 nucleotides: TGTGCCAGCAGCCCAGATATAGCGGGGGGGAATGAGCAGTTCTTC. This gives the protein CASSPDIAGGNEQFF.

As for this clonotype: A clone one base away is much larger, so this may be a read error. The chain combines TRBV29-1 with TRBJ1-2, with TRBD1 matching over 7 bases. Losses at the gene ends were 8 bases for V and 8 bases for J; bases not matched to a gene: 8. Germline V gene sequence: CDR1 SQVTM, CDR2 ANQGSEA. CDR3 size: 11 residues. CDR3 nucleotides: TGCAGCTTAGGGACAGCGGGGGGCTACACCTTC. Residues: CSLGTAGGYTF. Full variable domain (rest looked up from reference TRBV29-1 and TRBJ1-2): SAVISQKPSRDICQRGTSLTIQCQVDSQVTMMFWYRQQPGQSLTLIATANQGSEATYESGFVIDKFPISRPNLTFSTLTVSNMSPEDSSIYLCSLGTAGGYTFGSGTRLTVV.

The chain combines TRBV7-2 with TRBJ2-1, with 8 bases lining up with TRBD2. The ends lost 5 bases at V and 5 bases at J; junction bases unmatched: 5. The V gene's germline CDR1 is SGHTA and CDR2 FQGNSA. CDR3 size: 14 residues. The CDR3 is CASSTRGVNNEQFF. In DNA form, the CDR3 reads TGTGCCAGCAGCACGCGGGGGGTAAACAATGAGCAGTTCTTC.

This clonotype has ten or more counts. Written as DNA, the CDR3 is TGCAGCGCCGACGGGGGATCGGGCACTGAAGCTTTCTTT. Translated, it gives CSADGGSGTEAFF. The V call is TRBV29-1, the J call TRBJ1-1, with D perhaps TRBD1 (5 bases). Trimming removed 7 bases at V and 4 bases at J, with 16 bases between. The CDR3 contains 13 residues. Germline values: CDR1 SQVTM, CDR2 ANQGSEA.

This clonotype was counted many times. The chain uses TRBV2 and TRBJ2-1; D is unclear. The CDR3 totals 18 residues. Germline V gene sequence: CDR1 SNHLY, CDR2 FYNNEI. The germline V and J ends were trimmed by 7 bases and 0 bases, with 22 bases remaining between them. The CDR3 nucleotides read TGTGCCAGCACCGAAGGCGGAGAAATCGCTAGCTCCTACAATGAGCAGTTCTTC. Protein product: CASTEGGEIASSYNEQFF.

This clonotype came up many times. The rearrangement joins TRBV13 to TRBJ1-2, with D unclear. CDR3 length: 14 residues. Trimming took 2 bases from V and 2 from J, leaving 9 bases between them. CDR1 is PRHDT and CDR2 is FYEKMQ in the germline V gene (reference sequence). The CDR3 loop is CASSLLRGNYGYTF. As DNA, the CDR3 is TGTGCCAGCAGCTTACTCCGAGGAAACTATGGCTACACCTTC.

This clonotype has at least ten counts. The chain carries TRBV20-1 and TRBJ2-7; TRBD1 agrees at 10 bases. The CDR3 loop spans 13 amino acids. The V segment lost 8 bases and the J segment 5 bases; nucleotides outside the gene matches: 9. Germline CDR1 DFQATT, CDR2 SNEGSKA (reference sequence). This CDR3 reads CSPTGTGDHEQYF. Written as DNA, the CDR3 is TGCAGTCCGACCGGGACAGGGGACCACGAGCAGTACTTC.

This clonotype was detected many times. This chain uses TRBV28 with TRBJ2-1; TRBD1 matches 9 bases. The V segment lost 4 bases and the J segment 1 base; nucleotides outside the gene matches: 5. Germline V gene data show CDR1 as MDHEN and CDR2 as SYDVKM. The CDR3 loop spans 16 amino acids. CDR3 bases: TGTGCCAGCAGTTCCTCCGGGACAGGGTCCTACAATGAGCAGTTCTTC. It is translated as CASSSSGTGSYNEQFF. The entire variable domain, with the rest obtained from reference TRBV28 and TRBJ2-1, is as follows: DVKVTQSSRYLVKRTGEKVFLECVQDMDHENMFWYRQDPGLGLRLIYFSYDVKMKEKGDIPEGYSVSREKKERFSLILESASTNQTSMYLCASSSSGTGSYNEQFFGPGTRLTVL.

The chain couples TRBV18 to TRBJ1-1; D not certain. V was pared by 4 bases and J by 7 bases, with 19 bases between. The CDR3 runs 15 residues. Germline CDR1 is KGHSH and CDR2 is LQKENI. The CDR3 here is CASSLYGLGYGEAFF. DNA for the CDR3: TGTGCCAGCTCACTCTATGGGTTGGGATACGGTGAAGCTTTCTTT.

The chain is built from TRBV11-1 and TRBJ1-1; no reliable D call. The V end was cut by 8 bases, the J end by 3 bases, with 13 bases between. Per germline, CDR1 SGHAT and CDR2 FQDESV (reference sequence). CDR3 length: 13 residues. The CDR3 coding sequence is TGTGCCAGCGCTAGGTTGCCGGACACTGAAGCTTTCTTT. Translated, it gives CASARLPDTEAFF.

The chain joins TRBV20-1 to TRBJ2-1; possible D gene TRBD2, 7 bases. The DNA end lines up better with TRBJ2-7; the J call may be wrong. The CDR3 extends over 13 amino acids. Per the germline V gene, CDR1 is DFQATT and CDR2 is SNEGSKA (reference sequence). The CDR3: CSAVRGGYNEQYF. The CDR3 DNA is TGCAGTGCTGTACGCGGGGGCTACAATGAGCAGTACTTC.

Points on this clonotype: A single base separates this from a much larger clone, so it may be a read error. The rearrangement joins TRBV12-3 or TRBV12-4 to TRBJ1-2; no reliable D call. The germline V and J ends were trimmed by 5 bases and 8 bases, with 15 bases remaining between them. The CDR3 is 13 amino acids. CDR3 residues: CASSPGRRRGYTF. The CDR3 nucleotides are TGTGCCAGCAGTCCGGGCCGTCGTCGGGGCTACACCTTC.

This clonotype has at least ten counts. The chain combines TRBV12-3 or TRBV12-4 with TRBJ2-1, with 7 bases lining up with TRBD1. This CDR3 is 15 amino acids long. V gave up 3 bases and J gave up 7 bases; unmatched junction bases: 9. The CDR3: CASSFPMGQLNEQFF. In DNA form, the CDR3 reads TGTGCCAGCAGTTTTCCGATGGGACAGTTAAATGAGCAGTTCTTC.

This clonotype was detected only once. The genes are TRBV6-2 or TRBV6-3 and TRBJ2-5; D remains unclear. V was clipped by 9 bases and J by 1 base, with 3 bases between them. Looked up from germline, CDR1 is MNHEY and CDR2 is SVGEGT. CDR3 size: 10 residues. DNA for the CDR3: TGTGCCAGTATCCAAGAGACCCAGTACTTC. This translates into CASIQETQYF.

This clonotype was counted between two and nine times. V usage is TRBV30 and J usage is TRBJ2-7; TRBD2 aligns across 10 bases. After removal of 0 bases from V and 3 bases from J, the junction contained 2 bases not matched to a gene. The CDR3 sequence is 14 residues long. CDR1 and CDR2 (germline): GTSNPN, SVGIG (reference sequence). CDR3 region: CAWSVASGGYEQYF. Written as DNA, the CDR3 is TGTGCCTGGAGTGTGGCTAGCGGGGGCTACGAGCAGTACTTC.